Listed here are 6 T cell receptor beta chains from one sample, sequenced in a study of blood T cell repertoires in COVID-19. The assay was immunoSEQ multiplex PCR, and TCRdb's table has in-frame clones only and misses some. The sample carries 200,000 to 250,000 clones, about 88% recorded once. Sequenced material: peripheral blood. The receptors shown here come from a woman aged 50 to 65 with COVID-19, enrolled during active disease.

V and J are TRBV3-1 (or the pseudogene TRBV3-2) and TRBJ1-5, with D possibly TRBD1 on 5 matching bases. Germline assignment: CDR1 LGHDT and CDR2 YNNKEL (reference sequence). This CDR3 has 15 amino acids. V gave up 3 bases and J gave up 0 bases, with 9 bases separating them. The CDR3: CASSQSTASNQPQHF. The CDR3 nucleotides read TGTGCCAGCAGCCAGTCGACAGCTAGCAATCAGCCCCAGCATTTT.

V is TRBV5-6 and J is TRBJ2-5; 14 bases align to TRBD2. CDR3 length equals 17 residues. Trimming cost V 2 bases and J 7 bases; bases outside gene matches: 10. Germline CDR1 is SGHDT and CDR2 is YYEEEE. CDR3 in DNA: TGTGCCAGCAGCTTCACCCTGACTAGCGGGGGGGAGAGGACCCAGTACTTC. It translates to CASSFTLTSGGERTQYF. The full variable domain, rest sourced from reference TRBV5-6 and TRBJ2-5, is DAGVTQSPTHLIKTRGQQVTLRCSPKSGHDTVSWYQQALGQGPQFIFQYYEEEERQRGNFPDRFSGHQFPNYSSELNVNALLLGDSALYLCASSFTLTSGGERTQYFGPGTRLLVL.

The gene calls are TRBV5-6 and TRBJ1-6, with D possibly TRBD1 on 6 matching bases. The CDR3 runs to 17 residues. Germline CDR1 is SGHDT and CDR2 is YYEEEE. The germline V and J ends were trimmed by 2 bases and 7 bases, with 19 bases remaining between them. The CDR3 reads CASSFSRGMGSNSPLHF. CDR3 nucleotide sequence: TGTGCCAGCAGCTTCAGTAGGGGGATGGGGTCCAATTCACCCCTCCACTTT.

V is TRBV19 and J is TRBJ1-1; 9 nucleotides match TRBD1. The V gene's germline CDR1 is LNHDA and CDR2 SQIVND (reference sequence). Trimming at V came to 4 bases and at J to 10 bases, leaving 7 bases not matched to a gene. There are 13 residues in the CDR3. CDR3 sequence (DNA): TGTGCCAGTAGTACGGGGACAGGGATTGGAGCTTTCTTT. Translated: CASSTGTGIGAFF.

This sequence joins TRBV13 and TRBJ2-2; D unclear. V gave up 4 bases and J gave up 2 bases, with 5 bases separating them. CDR1 PRHDT and CDR2 FYEKMQ come from the germline V gene (reference sequence). The CDR3 totals 13 residues. CDR3 protein: CASSSHNTGELFF. In DNA, the CDR3 is TGTGCCAGCAGCTCCCATAACACCGGGGAGCTGTTTTTT.

The rearrangement links TRBV28 to TRBJ1-2; 9 bases map to TRBD1. Germline CDR1 is MDHEN and CDR2 is SYDVKM. With 4 bases clipped from V and 4 bases from J, the junction kept 10 bases outside the gene matches. This CDR3 region has 16 residues. The CDR3 here is CASSSSTGGNFYGYTF. The CDR3 DNA follows: TGTGCCAGCAGTTCCTCGACAGGGGGGAACTTCTATGGCTACACCTTC.